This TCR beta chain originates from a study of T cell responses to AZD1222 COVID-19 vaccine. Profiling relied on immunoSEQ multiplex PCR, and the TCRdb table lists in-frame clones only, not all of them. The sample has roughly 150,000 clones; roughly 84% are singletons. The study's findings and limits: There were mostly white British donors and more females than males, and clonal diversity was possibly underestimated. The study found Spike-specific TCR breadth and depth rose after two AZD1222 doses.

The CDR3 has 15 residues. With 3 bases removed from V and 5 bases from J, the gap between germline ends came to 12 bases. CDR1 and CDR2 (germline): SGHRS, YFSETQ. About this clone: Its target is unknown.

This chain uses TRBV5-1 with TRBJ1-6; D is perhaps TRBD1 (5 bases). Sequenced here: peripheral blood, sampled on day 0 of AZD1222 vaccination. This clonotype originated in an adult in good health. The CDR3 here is CASSYGGSDNSPLHF. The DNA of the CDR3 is TGCGCCAGCAGCTATGGGGGATCGGATAATTCACCCCTCCACTTT. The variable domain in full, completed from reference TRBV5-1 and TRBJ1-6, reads KAGVTQTPRYLIKTRGQQVTLSCSPISGHRSVSWYQQTPGQGLQFLFEYFSETQRNKGNFPGRFSGRQFSNSRSEMNVSTLELGDSALYLCASSYGGSDNSPLHFGNGTRLTVT.